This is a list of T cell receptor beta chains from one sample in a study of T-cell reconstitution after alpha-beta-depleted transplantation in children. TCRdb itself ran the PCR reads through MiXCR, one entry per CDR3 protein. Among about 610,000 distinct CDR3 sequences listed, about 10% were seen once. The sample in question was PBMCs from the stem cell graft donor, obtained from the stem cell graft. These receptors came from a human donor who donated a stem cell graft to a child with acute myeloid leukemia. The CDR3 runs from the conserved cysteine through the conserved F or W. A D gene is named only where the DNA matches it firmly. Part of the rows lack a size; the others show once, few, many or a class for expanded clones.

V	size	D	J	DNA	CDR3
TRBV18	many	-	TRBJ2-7	TGTGCCAGCTCAGAACAAGGGGGAGAACAGTACTTC	CASSEQGGEQYF
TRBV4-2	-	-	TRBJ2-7	TGTGCCAGCAGCCAAGGGCCCCGCTACGAGCAGTACTTC	CASSQGPRYEQYF
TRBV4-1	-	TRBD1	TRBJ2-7	TGCGCCAGCAGCCAAGAGGGATTATGGACAGGGGGCATCCACGAGCAGTACTTC	CASSQEGLWTGGIHEQYF
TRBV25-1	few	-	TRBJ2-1	TGTGCCAGCAGTGAATTGGACACTTTCTACAATGAGCAGTTCTTC	CASSELDTFYNEQFF
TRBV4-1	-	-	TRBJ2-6	TGCGCCAGCAGCCAAGGGGCGCCATCTGGGGCCAACGTCCTGACTTTC	CASSQGAPSGANVLTF
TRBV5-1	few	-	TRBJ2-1	TGCGCCAGCAGCGAATTATCAGGCAGGTCCTTACACAATGAGCAGTTCTTC	CASSELSGRSLHNEQFF
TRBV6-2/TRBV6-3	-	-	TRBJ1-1	TGTGCCAGCAGTTACGCGGGTAGGCAGAGAAGGACTGAAGCTTTCTTT	CASSYAGRQRRTEAFF
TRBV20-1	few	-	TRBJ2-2	TGCAGTGCTTTGCGACAGACCGGGGAGCTGTTTTTT	CSALRQTGELFF
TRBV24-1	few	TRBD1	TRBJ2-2	TGTGCCACCAGTGATCCCACAGGGGCGAGAACCGGGGAGCTGTTTTTT	CATSDPTGARTGELFF
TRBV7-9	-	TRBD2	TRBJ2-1	TGTGCCAGCAGCTTAGGCCGAATGTTGGGAGCGGGAGTTGAGCAGTTCTTC	CASSLGRMLGAGVEQFF
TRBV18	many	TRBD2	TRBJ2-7	TGTGCCAGCTCACCGGCGGGAGGCCGCTACGAGCAGTACTTC	CASSPAGGRYEQYF
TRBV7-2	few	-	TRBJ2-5	TGTGCCAGCAGCTTAGCGTCTCAAGAGACCCAGTACTTC	CASSLASQETQYF
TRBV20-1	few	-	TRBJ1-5	TGCAGTGCTAGAGGAGGTGGGAGGAATCAGCCCCAGCATTTT	CSARGGGRNQPQHF
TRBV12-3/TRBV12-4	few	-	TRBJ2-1	TGTGCCAGCACCCCACAGGCCCGAGACAATGAGCAGTTCTTC	CASTPQARDNEQFF
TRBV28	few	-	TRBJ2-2	TGTGCCAGCACCCGAGGCCCCAACTCCCTTGGGGAGCTGTTTTTT	CASTRGPNSLGELFF
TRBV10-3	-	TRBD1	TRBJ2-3	TGTGCCATCACGAGGGGGCCTGGAGATACGCAGTATTTT	CAITRGPGDTQYF
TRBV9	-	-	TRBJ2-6	TGTGCCAGCAGCCTTGGACAGCCCTCTGGGGCCAACGTCCTGACTTTC	CASSLGQPSGANVLTF
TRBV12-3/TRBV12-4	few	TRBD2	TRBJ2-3	TGTGCCAGCAGTTTGCGGACTAGCGAGACGCAGTATTTT	CASSLRTSETQYF
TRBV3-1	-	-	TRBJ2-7	TGTGCCAGCAGCCAAGTGGAGGGATACGAGCAGTACTTC	CASSQVEGYEQYF
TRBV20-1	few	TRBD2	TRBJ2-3	TGCAGTGCTGTGACTAGCGGGGCAGATACGCAGTATTTT	CSAVTSGADTQYF
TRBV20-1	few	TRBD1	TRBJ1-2	TGCAGTGCTAGAGATGGGGACAGAAGCTACACCTTC	CSARDGDRSYTF
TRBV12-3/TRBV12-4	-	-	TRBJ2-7	TGTGCCAGCAGTCTGGAAGGCGGCAGGGAAAACGAGCAGTACTTC	CASSLEGGRENEQYF
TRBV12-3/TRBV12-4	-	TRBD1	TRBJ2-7	TGTGCCAGCAGTTTGAGGACAGGGGCCAGCTACGAGCAGTACTTC	CASSLRTGASYEQYF
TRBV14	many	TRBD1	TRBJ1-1	TGTGCCAGCAGCCTCCTACAGGGGAGGGCTGAAGCTTTCTTT	CASSLLQGRAEAFF
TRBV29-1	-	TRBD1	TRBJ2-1	TGCAGCTACAGGACAGGGTTTGGGGAGCAGTTCTTC	CSYRTGFGEQFF
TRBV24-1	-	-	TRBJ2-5	TGTGCCACCTCCGGCAGGGGGGAAGAAGAGACCCAGTACTTC	CATSGRGEEETQYF
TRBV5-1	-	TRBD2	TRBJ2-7	TGCGCCAGCACGCCGGCTAGCGGGACCCCCGAGCAGTACTTC	CASTPASGTPEQYF
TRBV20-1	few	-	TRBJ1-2	TGCAGTGCTAGAGACTCCGGGGGCACTAACTATGGCTACACCTTC	CSARDSGGTNYGYTF
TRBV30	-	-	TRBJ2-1	TGTGCCTGGAGTGTAAGTACTCCATCTAGGAATGAGCAGTTCTTC	CAWSVSTPSRNEQFF
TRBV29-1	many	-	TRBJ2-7	TGCAGCGTCATCGCCGGGACCTACGAGCAGTACTTC	CSVIAGTYEQYF
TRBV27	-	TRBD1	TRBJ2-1	TGTGCCAGCAGTCCCCCCGGGCAGGGGGATGAGCAGTTCTTC	CASSPPGQGDEQFF
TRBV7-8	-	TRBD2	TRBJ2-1	TGTGCCAGCTCCCAGTTCGGAGCGGGAGTTTGGGATGAGCAGTTCTTC	CASSQFGAGVWDEQFF
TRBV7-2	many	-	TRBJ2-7	TGTGCCAGCAGCTTAGTAATCGGGAGTTACGAGCAGTACTTC	CASSLVIGSYEQYF
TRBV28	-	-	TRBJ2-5	TGTGCCAGCAGTTCTGGGGGGGCGGCCCAGTACTTC	CASSSGGAAQYF
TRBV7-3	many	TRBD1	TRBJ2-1	TGTGCCAGCAGCTCCGGACAGGGGGGCTACAATGAGCAGTTCTTC	CASSSGQGGYNEQFF
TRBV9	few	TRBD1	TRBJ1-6	TGTGCCAGCAGCCCCGCGGACAGGATCTCCTATAATTCACCCCTCCACTTT	CASSPADRISYNSPLHF
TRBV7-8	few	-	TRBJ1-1	TGTGCCAGCAGCTCCCAAGGGGCCAACACTGAAGCTTTCTTT	CASSSQGANTEAFF
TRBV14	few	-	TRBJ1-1	TGTGCCAGCAGCCAAGGAGGACGAGGGCCGGGCACTGAAGCTTTCTTT	CASSQGGRGPGTEAFF
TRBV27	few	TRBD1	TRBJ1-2	TGTGCCAGCAGTTTTACCCCCTCGGGACAGGGACCAAGGAATGGCTACACCTTC	CASSFTPSGQGPRNGYTF
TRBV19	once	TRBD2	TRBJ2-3	TGTGCCAGTAGTCCTCCGGGACTAGCGGGAGGGCAAGATACGCAGTATTTT	CASSPPGLAGGQDTQYF
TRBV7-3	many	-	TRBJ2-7	TGTGCCAGCAGCCGTGGCGCTTGGGAGGAGCAGTACTTC	CASSRGAWEEQYF
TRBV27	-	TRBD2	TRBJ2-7	TGTGCCAGCAGTTCCGAACCGGGACTAGCGAGCTACGAGCAGTACTTC	CASSSEPGLASYEQYF
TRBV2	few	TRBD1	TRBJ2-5	TGTGCCAGCAGCGGACAGGGGGCGTACCAAGAGACCCAGTACTTC	CASSGQGAYQETQYF
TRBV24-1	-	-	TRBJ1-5	TGTGCCACCAGTGAGGCAAATCAGCCCCAGCATTTT	CATSEANQPQHF
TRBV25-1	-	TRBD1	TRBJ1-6	TGTGCCAGCAGTGAATATCAGGGGGCGGATAATTCACCCCTCCACTTT	CASSEYQGADNSPLHF
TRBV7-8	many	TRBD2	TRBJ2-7	TGTGCCAGCAGCTCCATAGCGGGAGGGCCTACTGTCGAGCAGTACTTC	CASSSIAGGPTVEQYF
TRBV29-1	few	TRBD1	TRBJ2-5	TGCAGCGTTGAAGGTACCGGACAGGGTCGGGAGACCCAGTACTTC	CSVEGTGQGRETQYF